This is a list of T cell receptor beta chains from one sample in a study of CD8 T cells in Susac syndrome. TCRdb re-called the immunoSEQ multiplex PCR reads through MiXCR, storing one row per CDR3 protein. The repertoire holds about 180,000 distinct CDR3 sequences, 85% to 95% seen once, with about 0.15% in the top ten. Sequencing used CD8+ T cells from PBMCs. The source is a human donor with multiple sclerosis. Each CDR3 is given with its conserved first and last residue. D genes are given only for firm matches. Not all rows give a size; the values are once, few, many and, for expanded clones, a class.

clone_size: .; cdr3_length: 14; j_call: TRBJ2-2; d_call: TRBD2; v_call: TRBV6-5; cdr3_aa: CASASGGNTGELFF; cdr3_nt: TGTGCCAGCGCTAGCGGGGGGAACACCGGGGAGCTGTTTTTT
clone_size: once; cdr3_length: 16; j_call: TRBJ1-5; d_call: TRBD1; v_call: TRBV12-3/TRBV12-4; cdr3_aa: CASSPGTGANNQPQHF; cdr3_nt: TGTGCCAGCAGTCCCGGGACAGGGGCCAACAATCAGCCCCAGCATTTT
clone_size: .; cdr3_length: 17; j_call: TRBJ2-7; d_call: TRBD2; v_call: TRBV20-1; cdr3_aa: CSASNQTSGGPSYEQYF; cdr3_nt: TGCAGTGCTAGCAATCAAACTAGCGGGGGGCCCTCCTACGAGCAGTACTTC
clone_size: .; cdr3_length: 14; j_call: TRBJ2-1; d_call: TRBD2; v_call: TRBV20-1; cdr3_aa: CSATSGGPVDEQFF; cdr3_nt: TGCAGTGCTACCAGCGGGGGGCCCGTTGATGAGCAGTTCTTC
clone_size: .; cdr3_length: 12; j_call: TRBJ2-3; d_call: .; v_call: TRBV29-1; cdr3_aa: CSVGRLADTQYF; cdr3_nt: TGCAGCGTTGGGCGGCTCGCAGATACGCAGTATTTT
clone_size: .; cdr3_length: 16; j_call: TRBJ2-3; d_call: TRBD2; v_call: TRBV3-1; cdr3_aa: CASSQDFSGGTDTQYF; cdr3_nt: TGTGCCAGCAGCCAAGATTTCAGCGGGGGCACAGATACGCAGTATTTT
clone_size: .; cdr3_length: 15; j_call: TRBJ2-2; d_call: .; v_call: TRBV12-3/TRBV12-4; cdr3_aa: CASSLPGTNTGELFF; cdr3_nt: TGTGCCAGCAGTTTGCCGGGAACGAACACCGGGGAGCTGTTTTTT
clone_size: .; cdr3_length: 15; j_call: TRBJ1-1; d_call: TRBD1; v_call: TRBV20-1; cdr3_aa: CSARDRGQAVTEAFF; cdr3_nt: TGCAGTGCTAGAGATAGGGGACAGGCGGTCACTGAAGCTTTCTTT
clone_size: once; cdr3_length: 13; j_call: TRBJ1-2; d_call: .; v_call: TRBV27; cdr3_aa: CASGLWGADGYTF; cdr3_nt: TGTGCCAGCGGACTTTGGGGGGCGGATGGCTACACCTTC
clone_size: .; cdr3_length: 13; j_call: TRBJ1-2; d_call: .; v_call: TRBV5-4; cdr3_aa: CASSLTVDYGYTF; cdr3_nt: TGTGCCAGCAGCTTGACAGTAGACTATGGCTACACCTTC
clone_size: .; cdr3_length: 14; j_call: TRBJ2-1; d_call: .; v_call: TRBV5-6; cdr3_aa: CASSFRDQYNEQFF; cdr3_nt: TGTGCCAGCAGCTTCAGGGATCAGTACAATGAGCAGTTCTTC
clone_size: .; cdr3_length: 14; j_call: TRBJ2-1; d_call: .; v_call: TRBV28; cdr3_aa: CASSSLSSYNEQFF; cdr3_nt: TGTGCCAGCAGTTCTCTGAGCTCCTACAATGAGCAGTTCTTC
clone_size: .; cdr3_length: 11; j_call: TRBJ2-1; d_call: TRBD2; v_call: TRBV10-3; cdr3_aa: CAIAGVNEQFF; cdr3_nt: TGTGCCATCGCGGGAGTCAATGAGCAGTTCTTC
clone_size: .; cdr3_length: 12; j_call: TRBJ2-1; d_call: .; v_call: TRBV29-1; cdr3_aa: CSVDASPNEQFF; cdr3_nt: TGCAGCGTTGACGCGAGCCCCAATGAGCAGTTCTTC
clone_size: .; cdr3_length: 14; j_call: TRBJ2-3; d_call: TRBD1; v_call: TRBV6-4; cdr3_aa: CASSDSQGADTQYF; cdr3_nt: TGTGCCAGCAGTGACTCCCAGGGGGCAGATACGCAGTATTTT
clone_size: .; cdr3_length: 17; j_call: TRBJ2-2; d_call: TRBD2; v_call: TRBV29-1; cdr3_aa: CSVEEGRSGDYTGELFF; cdr3_nt: TGCAGCGTTGAAGAAGGAAGGAGCGGGGATTACACCGGGGAGCTGTTTTTT
clone_size: .; cdr3_length: 13; j_call: TRBJ2-3; d_call: .; v_call: TRBV9; cdr3_aa: CASSAPSGDTQYF; cdr3_nt: TGTGCCAGCAGCGCTCCTTCGGGAGATACGCAGTATTTT
clone_size: .; cdr3_length: 14; j_call: TRBJ2-3; d_call: TRBD2; v_call: TRBV13; cdr3_aa: CASSASGSINTQYF; cdr3_nt: TGTGCCAGCAGCGCCAGCGGGAGCATTAATACGCAGTATTTT
clone_size: few; cdr3_length: 14; j_call: TRBJ2-1; d_call: .; v_call: TRBV20-1; cdr3_aa: CSAREGSRDFEQFF; cdr3_nt: TGCAGTGCTAGAGAGGGATCCCGTGACTTTGAGCAGTTCTTC
clone_size: .; cdr3_length: 14; j_call: TRBJ1-2; d_call: TRBD1; v_call: TRBV27; cdr3_aa: CASRGAGGSGGYTF; cdr3_nt: TGTGCCAGCAGGGGGGCAGGGGGGAGTGGTGGCTACACCTTC
clone_size: .; cdr3_length: 13; j_call: TRBJ2-2; d_call: .; v_call: TRBV13; cdr3_aa: CASSPNRAGELFF; cdr3_nt: TGTGCCAGCAGCCCAAACAGGGCCGGGGAGCTGTTTTTT
clone_size: .; cdr3_length: 17; j_call: TRBJ1-1; d_call: .; v_call: TRBV4-1; cdr3_aa: CASSQDEIKALDTEAFF; cdr3_nt: TGCGCCAGCAGCCAAGATGAGATTAAAGCCTTGGACACTGAAGCTTTCTTT
clone_size: .; cdr3_length: 13; j_call: TRBJ1-1; d_call: .; v_call: TRBV27; cdr3_aa: CASSFGPNTEAFF; cdr3_nt: TGTGCCAGCAGTTTTGGGCCGAACACTGAAGCTTTCTTT
clone_size: .; cdr3_length: 15; j_call: TRBJ1-5; d_call: .; v_call: TRBV27; cdr3_aa: CASSSDRLLNQPQHF; cdr3_nt: TGTGCCAGCAGTTCCGATCGACTGCTCAATCAGCCCCAGCATTTT
clone_size: .; cdr3_length: 14; j_call: TRBJ2-5; d_call: .; v_call: TRBV7-9; cdr3_aa: CASSLLFPAKTQYF; cdr3_nt: TGTGCCAGCAGCCTTCTCTTTCCGGCCAAGACCCAGTACTTC
clone_size: .; cdr3_length: 10; j_call: TRBJ2-5; d_call: .; v_call: TRBV30; cdr3_aa: CAARLETQYF; cdr3_nt: TGTGCAGCTAGGTTGGAGACCCAGTACTTC
clone_size: .; cdr3_length: 14; j_call: TRBJ1-6; d_call: .; v_call: TRBV9; cdr3_aa: CASSQQGGNSPLHF; cdr3_nt: TGTGCCAGCAGTCAACAGGGCGGTAATTCACCCCTCCACTTT
clone_size: .; cdr3_length: 14; j_call: TRBJ2-5; d_call: .; v_call: TRBV28; cdr3_aa: CASSFYRDQETQYF; cdr3_nt: TGTGCCAGCAGTTTCTACAGGGACCAAGAGACCCAGTACTTC
clone_size: .; cdr3_length: 15; j_call: TRBJ2-5; d_call: TRBD1; v_call: TRBV20-1; cdr3_aa: CSATRVPGGLETQYF; cdr3_nt: TGCAGTGCTACTAGGGTGCCAGGGGGCCTAGAGACCCAGTACTTC
clone_size: .; cdr3_length: 15; j_call: TRBJ1-2; d_call: TRBD1; v_call: TRBV4-1; cdr3_aa: CASSQGQGGNYGYTF; cdr3_nt: TGCGCCAGCAGCCAAGGACAGGGGGGTAACTATGGCTACACCTTC
clone_size: .; cdr3_length: 15; j_call: TRBJ1-5; d_call: .; v_call: TRBV27; cdr3_aa: CASRTLKSGNQPQHF; cdr3_nt: TGTGCCAGCAGGACCCTAAAATCGGGCAATCAGCCCCAGCATTTT
clone_size: .; cdr3_length: 17; j_call: TRBJ2-5; d_call: .; v_call: TRBV5-1; cdr3_aa: CASSFLNPSGLAKTQYF; cdr3_nt: TGCGCCAGCAGCTTCCTAAACCCATCGGGACTTGCGAAGACCCAGTACTTC
clone_size: .; cdr3_length: 15; j_call: TRBJ2-7; d_call: TRBD2; v_call: TRBV27; cdr3_aa: CASSWRAGTIYEQYF; cdr3_nt: TGTGCCAGCAGTTGGAGAGCCGGGACTATCTACGAGCAGTACTTC
clone_size: once; cdr3_length: 15; j_call: TRBJ2-7; d_call: .; v_call: TRBV13; cdr3_aa: CASSLASGEWNEQYF; cdr3_nt: TGTGCCAGCAGCTTAGCATCCGGGGAGTGGAACGAGCAGTACTTC
clone_size: .; cdr3_length: 13; j_call: TRBJ2-5; d_call: .; v_call: TRBV18; cdr3_aa: CASSPEVQETQYF; cdr3_nt: TGTGCCAGCTCACCAGAGGTTCAAGAGACCCAGTACTTC
clone_size: .; cdr3_length: 14; j_call: TRBJ1-2; d_call: .; v_call: TRBV5-1; cdr3_aa: CASSPWDRADGYTF; cdr3_nt: TGCGCCAGCAGCCCGTGGGACCGGGCGGATGGCTACACCTTC
clone_size: once; cdr3_length: 13; j_call: TRBJ2-2; d_call: .; v_call: TRBV25-1; cdr3_aa: CASSAYNTGELFF; cdr3_nt: TGTGCCAGCAGTGCTTACAACACCGGGGAGCTGTTTTTT
clone_size: .; cdr3_length: 15; j_call: TRBJ2-3; d_call: TRBD2; v_call: TRBV20-1; cdr3_aa: CSARDSGGNPDTQYF; cdr3_nt: TGCAGTGCTAGAGACAGCGGGGGGAACCCAGATACGCAGTATTTT
clone_size: .; cdr3_length: 14; j_call: TRBJ2-7; d_call: TRBD1; v_call: TRBV15; cdr3_aa: CATSRVGTGYEQYF; cdr3_nt: TGTGCCACCAGCAGAGTTGGGACAGGCTACGAGCAGTACTTC
clone_size: .; cdr3_length: 15; j_call: TRBJ1-2; d_call: TRBD1; v_call: TRBV7-9; cdr3_aa: CASSSTGGLYYGYTF; cdr3_nt: TGTGCCAGCAGCTCCACAGGGGGCCTTTACTATGGCTACACCTTC
clone_size: .; cdr3_length: 16; j_call: TRBJ2-1; d_call: TRBD1; v_call: TRBV29-1; cdr3_aa: CSVPPAAGGIGNEQFF; cdr3_nt: TGCAGCGTTCCGCCGGCGGCAGGGGGAATCGGGAATGAGCAGTTCTTC
clone_size: .; cdr3_length: 16; j_call: TRBJ2-3; d_call: .; v_call: TRBV5-1; cdr3_aa: CASSFRWYWVTDTQYF; cdr3_nt: TGCGCCAGCAGCTTCAGGTGGTATTGGGTCACTGATACGCAGTATTTT
clone_size: once; cdr3_length: 13; j_call: TRBJ1-2; d_call: .; v_call: TRBV5-1; cdr3_aa: CASSRDLRYGYTF; cdr3_nt: TGCGCCAGCAGCCGGGACCTCCGCTATGGCTACACCTTC
clone_size: .; cdr3_length: 15; j_call: TRBJ2-1; d_call: .; v_call: TRBV7-9; cdr3_aa: CASSFSDFTYNEQFF; cdr3_nt: TGTGCCAGCAGCTTTTCCGACTTTACTTACAATGAGCAGTTCTTC
clone_size: once; cdr3_length: 15; j_call: TRBJ2-7; d_call: .; v_call: TRBV19; cdr3_aa: CASSVGFTGIYEQYF; cdr3_nt: TGTGCCAGTAGCGTGGGGTTTACAGGGATCTACGAGCAGTACTTC
clone_size: once; cdr3_length: 13; j_call: TRBJ2-5; d_call: .; v_call: TRBV24-1; cdr3_aa: CATSANGGETQYF; cdr3_nt: TGTGCCACCAGTGCTAATGGGGGGGAGACCCAGTACTTC
clone_size: .; cdr3_length: 17; j_call: TRBJ2-1; d_call: .; v_call: TRBV14; cdr3_aa: CASSPGWTAARHNEQFF; cdr3_nt: TGTGCCAGCAGCCCGGGTTGGACGGCGGCTCGACACAATGAGCAGTTCTTC
clone_size: .; cdr3_length: 16; j_call: TRBJ2-1; d_call: TRBD1; v_call: TRBV9; cdr3_aa: CASSAAPGQSSNEQFF; cdr3_nt: TGTGCCAGCAGCGCCGCTCCGGGACAGTCATCCAATGAGCAGTTCTTC
clone_size: .; cdr3_length: 14; j_call: TRBJ2-1; d_call: .; v_call: TRBV12-5; cdr3_aa: CASGTQKGVDEQFF; cdr3_nt: TGTGCTAGTGGTACCCAAAAGGGGGTGGATGAGCAGTTCTTC
clone_size: .; cdr3_length: 14; j_call: TRBJ2-7; d_call: .; v_call: TRBV20-1; cdr3_aa: CSAERTPSSYEQYF; cdr3_nt: TGCAGTGCAGAGAGGACCCCAAGCTCCTACGAGCAGTACTTC
clone_size: .; cdr3_length: 14; j_call: TRBJ1-2; d_call: .; v_call: TRBV15; cdr3_aa: CATSRVGGPWGYTF; cdr3_nt: TGTGCCACCAGCAGGGTCGGGGGGCCCTGGGGCTACACCTTC
clone_size: .; cdr3_length: 15; j_call: TRBJ2-7; d_call: TRBD2; v_call: TRBV10-3; cdr3_aa: CAISDQPSGSYEQYF; cdr3_nt: TGTGCCATCAGTGATCAACCTAGCGGGAGCTACGAGCAGTACTTC
clone_size: .; cdr3_length: 15; j_call: TRBJ2-1; d_call: .; v_call: TRBV7-9; cdr3_aa: CASSPPGDLYSEQFF; cdr3_nt: TGTGCCAGCAGCCCCCCTGGGGATCTCTACAGTGAGCAGTTCTTC
clone_size: .; cdr3_length: 12; j_call: TRBJ1-2; d_call: .; v_call: TRBV7-9; cdr3_aa: CASSSMPRGYTF; cdr3_nt: TGTGCCAGCAGCTCCATGCCAAGGGGCTACACCTTC
clone_size: .; cdr3_length: 12; j_call: TRBJ1-1; d_call: .; v_call: TRBV5-1; cdr3_aa: CASSNDRPEAFF; cdr3_nt: TGCGCCAGCAGCAACGACAGGCCTGAAGCTTTCTTT